A selection of T cell receptor beta chains follows, all from one sample in a study of technical replicates of blood from a handful of donors. Data came from immunoSEQ multiplex PCR; TCRdb stores just in-frame clones and leaves some out. The sample lists some 91,000 clones, about 94% occurring once. Sequenced input: T cells isolated from PBMCs. These receptors were obtained from a human donor in good health. CDR3s include the opening cysteine and the closing phenylalanine or tryptophan. A D gene is named only where the DNA matches it firmly. A row's size may be missing; if present it is once, few, many or a size class.

DNA | CDR3 | J | D | length | V | size
TGTGCCAGCAGCGGTAGGAGCTCCTATAATTCACCCCTCCACTTT | CASSGRSSYNSPLHF | TRBJ1-6 | - | 15 | TRBV2 | -
TGTGCCAGCAGTTTTCGGGGGGCGGTAGTAACATACGAGCAGTACTTC | CASSFRGAVVTYEQYF | TRBJ2-7 | - | 16 | TRBV28 | -
TGTGCCAGCAGTCTTACCTGGACAGAGAGTGAAGCTTTCTTT | CASSLTWTESEAFF | TRBJ1-1 | - | 14 | TRBV27 | -
TGTGCCAGCAGTTTAAGCGGTGAAGCTTTCTTT | CASSLSGEAFF | TRBJ1-1 | - | 11 | TRBV6-5 | -
TGCGCCAGCAGTGACTCCGGACTAGCGGGAGACGAGACCCAGTACTTC | CASSDSGLAGDETQYF | TRBJ2-5 | TRBD2 | 16 | TRBV10-1 | -
TGTGCCAGCAGCGACGGGACAGGCCCTGTGGGCTATGGCTACACCTTC | CASSDGTGPVGYGYTF | TRBJ1-2 | TRBD1 | 16 | TRBV7-2 | -
TGCAGTGCGTCCTTCCAAGAGACCCAGTACTTC | CSASFQETQYF | TRBJ2-5 | - | 11 | TRBV20-1 | -
TGCGCCAGCAGTGAGGGCGCGGAAAGCACAGATACGCAGTATTTT | CASSEGAESTDTQYF | TRBJ2-3 | - | 15 | TRBV10-1 | once
TGCGCCAGCAGACAACTAGCGGGGCAGGAGACCCAGTACTTC | CASRQLAGQETQYF | TRBJ2-5 | TRBD2 | 14 | TRBV5-1 | -
TGTGCCAGCAGCCTCGGACAGGGGCACTACGAGCAGTACTTC | CASSLGQGHYEQYF | TRBJ2-7 | TRBD1 | 14 | TRBV7-9 | -
TGCGCCAACACTAGCGGGAGTTGTTACGAGCAGTACTTC | CANTSGSCYEQYF | TRBJ2-7 | TRBD2 | 13 | TRBV10-1 | -
TGTGCCAGCAGTTTAACTGGACTAGCGGGTAACCAAAGGGGGGGTGAGCAGTTCTTC | CASSLTGLAGNQRGGEQFF | TRBJ2-1 | TRBD2 | 19 | TRBV28 | -
TGTGCCAGCAGCTTACGGGGGGGGAGGATCTACGAGCAGTACTTC | CASSLRGGRIYEQYF | TRBJ2-7 | TRBD2 | 15 | TRBV7-9 | -
TGTGCCAGCAGTTTAAGAACGTCGACTCCGAACACCGGGGAGCTGTTTTTT | CASSLRTSTPNTGELFF | TRBJ2-2 | - | 17 | TRBV28 | -
TGTGCCAGCATCTCAGGGCAGTATGGCTACACCTTC | CASISGQYGYTF | TRBJ1-2 | - | 12 | TRBV6-1 | -
TGTGCCACCAGCAGCAATCCGGGAACCCGGGACGAGCAGTACTTC | CATSSNPGTRDEQYF | TRBJ2-7 | - | 15 | TRBV15 | -
TGTGCCAGCAACGTGCGGGACACTGAAGCTTTCTTT | CASNVRDTEAFF | TRBJ1-1 | - | 12 | TRBV2 | -
TGTGCCAGCAGTGCTAGCGGGAGGGCCGGGGAGACCCAGTACTTC | CASSASGRAGETQYF | TRBJ2-5 | TRBD2 | 15 | TRBV6-4 | -
TGTGCCATCAGGAATACACAGGGGGCGCCTACTGAAGCTTTCTTT | CAIRNTQGAPTEAFF | TRBJ1-1 | TRBD1 | 15 | TRBV10-3 | -
TGTGCCAGCAGTGAAACCTGGCCCCGTGGCTACACCTTC | CASSETWPRGYTF | TRBJ1-2 | - | 13 | TRBV2 | -
TGCGCCAGCACTCAACTGGCGGGAGGCCTGCCCGGGAGGTCCTACGAGCAGTACTTC | CASTQLAGGLPGRSYEQYF | TRBJ2-7 | TRBD2 | 19 | TRBV23-1 | -
TGCGCCAGCAGTACGACAGGGGACGGGGAGCTGTTTTTT | CASSTTGDGELFF | TRBJ2-2 | TRBD1 | 13 | TRBV5-1 | -
TGTGCCAGCAGCTTGACAGGGGGCGCTTATCAGCCCCAGCATTTT | CASSLTGGAYQPQHF | TRBJ1-5 | TRBD1 | 15 | TRBV5-5 | -
TGCAGTGCTACGACTCCCTACGAGCAGTACTTC | CSATTPYEQYF | TRBJ2-7 | - | 11 | TRBV20-1 | -
TGTGCCAGCAGTTACTCGGAAGGGAGTTATGGCTACACCTTC | CASSYSEGSYGYTF | TRBJ1-2 | - | 14 | TRBV6-5 | -
TGTGCCAGCAGCACTTTCGGGGACAGCACTAACTATGGCTACACCTTC | CASSTFGDSTNYGYTF | TRBJ1-2 | TRBD1 | 16 | TRBV5-8 | -
TGTGCCAGCAGCTTAAACTTAGCGGGGGGGACATACAATGAGCAGTTCTTC | CASSLNLAGGTYNEQFF | TRBJ2-1 | TRBD2 | 17 | TRBV7-6 | -
TGTGCCAGCAGTTTACCTCAAGAGACCCAGTACTTC | CASSLPQETQYF | TRBJ2-5 | - | 12 | TRBV28 | -
TGTGCCAGCAGTGACTCACAGGGGGCAGATACGCAGTATTTT | CASSDSQGADTQYF | TRBJ2-3 | TRBD1 | 14 | TRBV6-4 | -
TGTGCCACTCAAAAAGGCTGGGGCCCATCCTACGAGCAGTACTTC | CATQKGWGPSYEQYF | TRBJ2-7 | - | 15 | TRBV19 | -
TGTGCCAGCAGCTGGAAACAGGGGAATCAGCCCCAGCATTTT | CASSWKQGNQPQHF | TRBJ1-5 | TRBD1 | 14 | TRBV5-8 | -